This record concerns one TCR beta chain sequence. The sample belongs to a study of T cells in Graves' hyperthyroidism and ophthalmopathy. Amplified regions were TCR beta CDR3 sequences from RNA transcripts. When the TCR CDR3 underwent first-round RT-PCR, the HTBI primer set was used. TCRdb reprocessed the multiplex PCR reads via MiXCR and lists one record per CDR3 protein. Of roughly 38,000 distinct CDR3 sequences in the sample, roughly 50% were seen once. Sequenced sample: blood. The TCR was taken from a woman aged 45-65 years with Graves' hyperthyroidism that later progressed to Graves' ophthalmopathy.

The CDR3 here is CATSTGTSTDTQYF. CDR3 bases: TGTGCCACCAGCACCGGGACTAGCACAGATACGCAGTATTTT. The rearrangement links TRBV15 to TRBJ2-3; the D gene is possibly TRBD2 (6 bases). The V gene's germline CDR1 is LNHNV and CDR2 YYDKDF (reference sequence). The CDR3 has 14 amino acids. V lost 4 bases to trimming and J lost 0 bases, with 8 bases between them.